A selection of T cell receptor beta chains follows, all from one sample in a study of cytomegalovirus exposure and HLA in healthy donors. Produced via immunoSEQ multiplex PCR; TCRdb's table is partial and in-frame only. The sample records some 140,000 clones, around 77% being singletons. Sequencing input: PBMCs. These receptors all come from a man aged 25-45 years in good health and CMV-seronegative. Both conserved end residues are part of each CDR3. D genes are given only for firm matches. Clone size, where shown, is once, few, many, or a class for clones that have expanded.

cdr3_length: 16
j_call: TRBJ2-1
d_call: TRBD2
v_call: TRBV7-2
clone_size: NA
cdr3_aa: CASSPYSGSGYIEQFF
cdr3_nt: TGTGCCAGCAGCCCCTATAGCGGGAGTGGGTATATTGAGCAGTTCTTC

cdr3_length: 14
j_call: TRBJ2-5
d_call: NA
v_call: TRBV19
clone_size: NA
cdr3_aa: CASSGTLLVKTQYF
cdr3_nt: TGTGCCAGTAGCGGGACATTGTTGGTGAAGACCCAGTACTTC

cdr3_length: 14
j_call: TRBJ1-1
d_call: NA
v_call: TRBV5-1
clone_size: NA
cdr3_aa: CASSFGVASTEAFF
cdr3_nt: TGCGCCAGCAGCTTTGGAGTAGCAAGCACTGAAGCTTTCTTT

cdr3_length: 14
j_call: TRBJ2-7
d_call: TRBD1
v_call: TRBV7-6
clone_size: NA
cdr3_aa: CASSRGTGRDEQYF
cdr3_nt: TGTGCCAGCAGCCGAGGGACAGGGAGGGACGAGCAGTACTTC

cdr3_length: 15
j_call: TRBJ1-5
d_call: TRBD1
v_call: TRBV19
clone_size: NA
cdr3_aa: CASSIRDRGNQPQHF
cdr3_nt: TGTGCCAGTAGTATCCGTGACAGGGGGAATCAGCCCCAGCATTTT

cdr3_length: 15
j_call: TRBJ1-4
d_call: TRBD1
v_call: TRBV7-9
clone_size: few
cdr3_aa: CASSLVPDRDQKLFF
cdr3_nt: TGTGCCAGCAGCTTAGTTCCGGACAGGGACCAAAAACTGTTTTTT

cdr3_length: 15
j_call: TRBJ2-1
d_call: NA
v_call: TRBV9
clone_size: NA
cdr3_aa: CASSVASELYNEQFF
cdr3_nt: TGTGCCAGCAGCGTAGCTAGCGAGCTATACAATGAGCAGTTCTTC

cdr3_length: 14
j_call: TRBJ2-7
d_call: TRBD1
v_call: TRBV9
clone_size: NA
cdr3_aa: CASSVGNRGYEQYF
cdr3_nt: TGTGCCAGCAGCGTAGGTAACAGGGGATACGAGCAGTACTTC

cdr3_length: 16
j_call: TRBJ2-2
d_call: TRBD2
v_call: TRBV5-1
clone_size: NA
cdr3_aa: CASSLGGTSNTGELFF
cdr3_nt: TGCGCCAGCAGCTTGGGCGGGACTAGTAACACCGGGGAGCTGTTTTTT

cdr3_length: 13
j_call: TRBJ1-1
d_call: TRBD1
v_call: TRBV2
clone_size: NA
cdr3_aa: CASNRQGGDEAFF
cdr3_nt: TGTGCCAGCAACCGGCAGGGGGGAGACGAAGCTTTCTTT

cdr3_length: 15
j_call: TRBJ2-1
d_call: NA
v_call: TRBV5-1
clone_size: NA
cdr3_aa: CASSLVQGSYNEQFF
cdr3_nt: TGCGCCAGCAGCTTGGTTCAGGGCTCCTACAATGAGCAGTTCTTC

cdr3_length: 18
j_call: TRBJ2-1
d_call: TRBD2
v_call: TRBV7-3
clone_size: NA
cdr3_aa: CASSNQGTSGSGRNEQFF
cdr3_nt: TGTGCCAGCAGCAATCAAGGGACTAGCGGGAGTGGGAGGAATGAGCAGTTCTTC

cdr3_length: 15
j_call: TRBJ2-3
d_call: NA
v_call: TRBV9
clone_size: NA
cdr3_aa: CASSVVGGGTDTQYF
cdr3_nt: TGTGCCAGCAGCGTAGTCGGTGGAGGAACAGATACGCAGTATTTT

cdr3_length: 15
j_call: TRBJ1-1
d_call: TRBD1
v_call: TRBV11-2
clone_size: NA
cdr3_aa: CASSLFSGGNTEAFF
cdr3_nt: TGTGCCAGCAGCTTATTTTCAGGGGGGAACACTGAAGCTTTCTTT

cdr3_length: 17
j_call: TRBJ2-1
d_call: NA
v_call: TRBV1
clone_size: NA
cdr3_aa: CTSSHLGTSGVYNEQFF
cdr3_nt: TGCACCAGCAGCCATCTTGGGACTAGCGGAGTATACAATGAGCAGTTCTTC

cdr3_length: 16
j_call: TRBJ2-3
d_call: TRBD1
v_call: TRBV2
clone_size: NA
cdr3_aa: CASSERGQGAKDTQYF
cdr3_nt: TGTGCCAGCAGCGAACGGGGACAGGGGGCGAAAGATACGCAGTATTTT

cdr3_length: 16
j_call: TRBJ2-5
d_call: TRBD2
v_call: TRBV5-1
clone_size: NA
cdr3_aa: CASSPNSGRPQETQYF
cdr3_nt: TGCGCCAGCAGCCCAAATAGCGGGAGGCCTCAAGAGACCCAGTACTTC

cdr3_length: 16
j_call: TRBJ1-5
d_call: NA
v_call: TRBV27
clone_size: NA
cdr3_aa: CASSPIDSLSNQPQHF
cdr3_nt: TGTGCCAGCAGTCCCATAGACAGTCTTAGCAATCAGCCCCAGCATTTT

cdr3_length: 15
j_call: TRBJ2-2
d_call: NA
v_call: TRBV19
clone_size: few
cdr3_aa: CASKETASNTGELFF
cdr3_nt: TGTGCCAGTAAGGAGACAGCGTCGAACACCGGGGAGCTGTTTTTT

cdr3_length: 14
j_call: TRBJ2-1
d_call: TRBD2
v_call: TRBV6-1
clone_size: few
cdr3_aa: CASSGLAGYNEQFF
cdr3_nt: TGTGCCAGCAGTGGACTAGCGGGGTACAATGAGCAGTTCTTC

cdr3_length: 15
j_call: TRBJ2-7
d_call: TRBD2
v_call: TRBV10-1
clone_size: NA
cdr3_aa: CASSLGLAGTYEQYF
cdr3_nt: TGCGCCAGCAGTCTGGGACTAGCGGGGACCTACGAGCAGTACTTC

cdr3_length: 16
j_call: TRBJ2-7
d_call: TRBD1
v_call: TRBV30
clone_size: NA
cdr3_aa: CAWSVNHGTGEREQYF
cdr3_nt: TGTGCCTGGAGTGTGAATCACGGGACAGGCGAACGCGAGCAGTACTTC

cdr3_length: 13
j_call: TRBJ1-4
d_call: NA
v_call: TRBV2
clone_size: NA
cdr3_aa: CASSETRNEKLFF
cdr3_nt: TGTGCCAGCAGTGAGACAAGAAATGAAAAACTGTTTTTT

cdr3_length: 13
j_call: TRBJ1-1
d_call: NA
v_call: TRBV5-4
clone_size: NA
cdr3_aa: CASSRTHNTEAFF
cdr3_nt: TGTGCCAGCAGCAGGACACATAACACTGAAGCTTTCTTT

cdr3_length: 17
j_call: TRBJ2-1
d_call: TRBD2
v_call: TRBV10-3
clone_size: NA
cdr3_aa: CAIRGTSGREGYNEQFF
cdr3_nt: TGTGCCATCAGGGGGACTAGCGGGAGGGAAGGATACAATGAGCAGTTCTTC

cdr3_length: 16
j_call: TRBJ2-1
d_call: TRBD2
v_call: TRBV5-1
clone_size: NA
cdr3_aa: CASSSMGGTSWNEQFF
cdr3_nt: TGCGCCAGCAGCTCGATGGGCGGGACTAGCTGGAATGAGCAGTTCTTC

cdr3_length: 12
j_call: TRBJ1-1
d_call: NA
v_call: TRBV7-3
clone_size: NA
cdr3_aa: CASSLSGCGAFF
cdr3_nt: TGTGCCAGCAGCTTAAGTGGGTGCGGAGCTTTCTTT

cdr3_length: 11
j_call: TRBJ2-7
d_call: NA
v_call: TRBV28
clone_size: NA
cdr3_aa: CASSPTYEQYF
cdr3_nt: TGTGCCAGCAGTCCCACCTACGAGCAGTACTTC

cdr3_length: 13
j_call: TRBJ2-4
d_call: NA
v_call: TRBV10-1
clone_size: few
cdr3_aa: CASSGRARDIQYF
cdr3_nt: TGCGCCAGCAGTGGGAGGGCCCGGGACATTCAGTACTTC

cdr3_length: 15
j_call: TRBJ2-3
d_call: NA
v_call: TRBV19
clone_size: NA
cdr3_aa: CASSIRYFSADTQYF
cdr3_nt: TGTGCCAGTAGTATTAGATATTTTAGCGCAGATACGCAGTATTTT

cdr3_length: 13
j_call: TRBJ2-7
d_call: NA
v_call: TRBV14
clone_size: NA
cdr3_aa: CASSQAGGHEQYF
cdr3_nt: TGTGCCAGCAGCCAAGCCGGAGGGCACGAGCAGTACTTC

cdr3_length: 16
j_call: TRBJ2-3
d_call: TRBD2
v_call: TRBV4-2
clone_size: NA
cdr3_aa: CASSQEASGSTDTQYF
cdr3_nt: TGTGCCAGCAGCCAAGAGGCTAGCGGGAGCACAGATACGCAGTATTTT

cdr3_length: 15
j_call: TRBJ2-2
d_call: TRBD2
v_call: TRBV5-1
clone_size: NA
cdr3_aa: CASSSLAGDTGELFF
cdr3_nt: TGCGCCAGCAGCTCGCTAGCGGGGGACACCGGGGAGCTGTTTTTT

cdr3_length: 15
j_call: TRBJ2-7
d_call: TRBD2
v_call: TRBV28
clone_size: NA
cdr3_aa: CASRKGLAGVYEQYF
cdr3_nt: TGTGCCAGCAGAAAAGGACTAGCGGGAGTCTACGAGCAGTACTTC

cdr3_length: 15
j_call: TRBJ2-2
d_call: TRBD1
v_call: TRBV11-2
clone_size: NA
cdr3_aa: CASSPGQGDGGELFF
cdr3_nt: TGTGCCAGCAGCCCCGGACAGGGAGACGGCGGGGAGCTGTTTTTT

cdr3_length: 14
j_call: TRBJ1-1
d_call: NA
v_call: TRBV9
clone_size: NA
cdr3_aa: CASSVVQSNTEAFF
cdr3_nt: TGTGCCAGCAGCGTAGTGCAGTCAAACACTGAAGCTTTCTTT

cdr3_length: 13
j_call: TRBJ2-2
d_call: NA
v_call: TRBV30
clone_size: NA
cdr3_aa: CAWSVGWSGELFF
cdr3_nt: TGTGCCTGGAGTGTCGGGTGGAGCGGGGAGCTGTTTTTT

cdr3_length: 16
j_call: TRBJ2-1
d_call: NA
v_call: TRBV7-8
clone_size: NA
cdr3_aa: CASSQAAGLRGNEQFF
cdr3_nt: TGTGCCAGCAGCCAAGCCGCGGGACTTCGAGGGAATGAGCAGTTCTTC

cdr3_length: 15
j_call: TRBJ2-2
d_call: TRBD1
v_call: TRBV19
clone_size: NA
cdr3_aa: CASRGQGALSGELFF
cdr3_nt: TGTGCCAGTCGGGGACAGGGGGCGCTTAGCGGGGAGCTGTTTTTT